This T cell receptor beta chain was sequenced during a study of regulatory T cells in long-lasting Graves disease. This clonotype was picked up a small number of times. As to time point: newly diagnosed GD, antithyroid drugs for less than 3 months. The TCR library used RNA extracted from PBMCs. With V trimmed by 3 bases and J by 9 bases, 8 bases remained unmatched. The CDR3 runs 14 residues. Germline values: CDR1 GTSNPN, CDR2 SVGIG (reference sequence). For TCR beta, libraries came from iRepertoire HTBI primers and Arm-PCR of CDR3 regions. TCRdb re-analysed the multiplex PCR reads in MiXCR, keeping a single row per CDR3 protein. In the table there are 680,000 or so distinct CDR3 sequences, roughly 15% of which are singletons. A further study also used this sample, focusing on T cells in Graves' hyperthyroidism and ophthalmopathy.

The sample in question was peripheral blood mononuclear cells (PBMCs), obtained at new diagnosis, from a patient treated with antithyroid drugs. The TCR sequence derives from a young woman with Graves disease. The rearrangement links TRBV30 to TRBJ1-6; 7 bases agree with TRBD1. This chain's CDR3 is CAWSSTGDGSPLHF. CDR3 DNA: TGTGCCTGGAGCTCTACAGGGGATGGTTCACCCCTCCACTTT.